The 25 T cell receptor beta chains listed next were all sequenced from one sample in a study of breast tumors, draining lymph nodes, adjacent tissues. TCRdb recomputed calls from the multiplex PCR reads with MiXCR, one row per CDR3 protein. The sample contains roughly 86,000 distinct CDR3 sequences, around 20% of which appear only once. Samples came from axillary lymph nodes draining the breast cancer. The material sequenced was axillary lymph node tissue. The receptors shown here come from a female donor with breast cancer. Some clones in this sample may be carry-over from other donors' samples.

This clonotype occurred many times. This chain connects TRBV20-1 to TRBJ1-2, with D possibly TRBD1 on 5 matching bases. The CDR3 has 13 amino acids. With 5 bases removed from V and 8 bases from J, the gap between germline ends came to 18 bases. Germline CDR1 reads DFQATT; CDR2 reads SNEGSKA (reference sequence). In DNA, the CDR3 is TGCAGTGCTGAACAGGTCCCCCGGTTGGGCTACACCTTC. This codes for CSAEQVPRLGYTF.

This clonotype came up many times. This rearrangement joins TRBV7-6 to TRBJ2-1, with D maybe TRBD2 (6 bases). The V end lost 2 bases, the J end lost 2 bases, and 13 bases lay between the germline ends. From germline, CDR1 is SGHVS and CDR2 FNYEAQ. This CDR3 has 16 amino acids. The CDR3 loop reads CASSLRAGPPYNEQFF. Written as DNA, the CDR3 is TGTGCCAGCAGCTTAAGGGCGGGACCACCCTACAATGAGCAGTTCTTC.

This clonotype was picked up many times. The chain joins TRBV5-6 to TRBJ1-2; TRBD1 agrees at 9 bases. V gave up 3 bases and J gave up 4 bases; unmatched junction bases: 4. Germline CDR1 and CDR2: SGHDT and YYEEEE. This CDR3 has 14 residues. The CDR3 nucleotides read TGTGCCAGCAGCTCCCCGGACAGGGGCTATGGCTACACCTTC. The encoded protein is CASSSPDRGYGYTF.

This clonotype was found a few times. The chain is built from TRBV30 and TRBJ2-1; 11 positions agree with TRBD2. The CDR3 totals 14 residues. Germline lookup yields CDR1 GTSNPN and CDR2 SVGIG (reference sequence). The V and J ends lost 2 bases and 11 bases, in that order; junction bases with no gene match: 8. CDR3 sequence reads: CAWSLPGLAVKQFF. For the CDR3, the DNA is TGTGCCTGGAGTCTTCCGGGACTAGCGGTAAAGCAGTTCTTC.

This clonotype was recorded at least ten times. The chain carries TRBV11-2 and TRBJ2-5; 8 positions match TRBD1. J was trimmed by 4 bases and V by 5 bases; bases with no gene match: 9. CDR3 length equals 15 residues. Germline assignment: CDR1 SGHAT and CDR2 FQNNGV. In nucleotides, the CDR3 is TGTGCCAGCAGCCGGGCAGGACAGGGACGAGAGACCCAGTACTTC. Protein sequence: CASSRAGQGRETQYF.

This clonotype came up a few times. V usage is TRBV12-3 or TRBV12-4 and J usage is TRBJ2-7; 10 nucleotides line up with TRBD2. The CDR3 covers 20 residues. Trimming at V came to 5 bases and at J to 3 bases, leaving 22 bases not matched to a gene. The CDR3: CASSLGFGGGRTSGYYEQYF. Here the CDR3 DNA reads TGTGCCAGCAGTCTAGGGTTCGGGGGGGGTCGGACTAGCGGTTACTACGAGCAGTACTTC.

This clonotype was seen repeatedly, ten times or more. This chain uses TRBV30 with TRBJ2-1, with a weak D call TRBD1 (5 bases). Germline V gene sequence: CDR1 GTSNPN, CDR2 SVGIG (reference sequence). V shed 2 bases and J shed 12 bases, with 14 bases lying between them. CDR3 length equals 12 residues. CDR3 in amino acids: CAWSRQSLGQFF. CDR3 nucleotides: TGTGCCTGGAGTAGACAGTCCCTAGGGCAGTTCTTC.

This clonotype was recorded many times. This chain links TRBV7-8 with TRBJ2-1; D possibly corresponds to TRBD2 (6 bases). V was pared by 5 bases and J by 7 bases, with 12 bases between. Germline-derived CDR1 and CDR2 are SGHVS and FQNEAQ. This CDR3 spans 13 amino acids. In DNA, the CDR3 is TGTGCCAGCAGCCCTAGACTAGTAAATGAGCAGTTCTTC. It translates to CASSPRLVNEQFF.

This clonotype occurred many times. This chain connects TRBV13 to TRBJ1-2, with 7 bases aligning to TRBD1. J lost 1 base, V lost 3 bases, and 5 bases had no gene match. CDR3 length: 15 amino acids. Per the germline V gene, CDR1 is PRHDT and CDR2 is FYEKMQ (reference sequence). The CDR3 spells CASSLGTAVNYGYTF. As DNA, the CDR3 is TGTGCCAGCAGCTTGGGGACAGCGGTTAACTATGGCTACACCTTC.

As for this clonotype: Since a much larger clone is just one base distant, this may be a read error. The CDR3 ends on some other residue instead of the conserved phenylalanine or tryptophan, so this is likely a read error. The chain uses TRBV6-1 and TRBJ1-2; 9 bases match TRBD1. Trimming at V came to 1 base and at J to 9 bases, leaving 15 bases not matched to a gene. This CDR3 contains 17 residues. Germline CDR1 and CDR2: MNHNS and SASEGT. This chain's CDR3 is CASSEGGVQGAKSSYTL. The CDR3 region has the DNA TGTGCCAGCAGTGAAGGAGGCGTACAGGGGGCAAAATCTAGCTACACCCTC.

Ten or more counts support this clonotype. The chain carries TRBV20-1 and TRBJ2-2; 9 nucleotides match TRBD2. The CDR3 has 15 amino acids. Unmatched junction bases numbered 8, after V lost 3 bases and J lost 6 bases. Per the germline V gene, CDR1 is DFQATT and CDR2 is SNEGSKA (reference sequence). CDR3 residues: CSARDNSGRAGELFF. As DNA, the CDR3 is TGCAGTGCTAGGGACAATAGCGGGAGAGCCGGGGAGCTGTTTTTT.

Concerning this clonotype: The junction departs from germline at one end; a sequencing error may be responsible. This rearrangement joins TRBV6-5 to TRBJ2-2; D possibly corresponds to TRBD2 (6 bases). Germline V gene lookup returns CDR1 MNHEY and CDR2 SVGAGI. The CDR3 spans 12 residues. The DNA for the CDR3 is TGCGCCACGGGAGCCAACACCGGGGAGCTGTTTTTT. This translates into CATGANTGELFF.

This chain connects TRBV12-2 to TRBJ1-3; TRBD1, the table's D call, lacks a check against the DNA. TRBV12-2 is a listed pseudogene. The CDR3 extends over 16 amino acids. In DNA, the CDR3 is TGTGCAAGTCGCCCGGGAAAGAAGGGCGCTGGAAACACCATATATTTT. Its protein is CASRPGKKGAGNTIYF.

This clonotype was observed at least ten times. V usage is TRBV9 and J usage is TRBJ1-2; unclear D gene. CDR1 and CDR2 from the germline V gene are SGDLS and YYNGEE. The CDR3 runs 13 residues. V lost 0 bases, J lost 4 bases, and 7 bases lay in between. The CDR3 sequence is CASSVEPGYGYTF. DNA for the CDR3: TGTGCCAGCAGCGTAGAACCGGGCTATGGCTACACCTTC.

This clonotype was found many times. DNA of the CDR3: TGCAGTGCTAGCCCGCTCGGACTAGCGGGAGTCGAGCAGTACTTC. The encoded protein is CSASPLGLAGVEQYF. The V and J genes are TRBV20-1 and TRBJ2-7, with TRBD2 identical over 13 bases. There are 15 residues in the CDR3. J was trimmed by 6 bases and V by 3 bases; bases with no gene match: 8. Germline V lookup: CDR1 DFQATT, CDR2 SNEGSKA (reference sequence).

This clonotype appeared a few times. The chain combines TRBV6-2 or TRBV6-3 with TRBJ1-5, with D hard to call. Trimming left V 7 bases short and J 3 bases short, with 25 bases between. Germline V gene data show CDR1 as MNHEY and CDR2 as SVGEGT. This CDR3 spans 18 amino acids. CDR3 coding DNA: TGTGCCAGCACCCCACTCGCTAAAACCGGGCCAATCAATCAGCCCCAGCATTTT. It codes for CASTPLAKTGPINQPQHF.

This clonotype was seen at least ten times. The gene calls are TRBV5-8 and TRBJ1-4; 8 positions match TRBD1. V shed 5 bases and J 8 bases; nucleotides not matched to a gene: 8. Germline lookup yields CDR1 SGHTS and CDR2 YDEGEE. CDR3 size: 14 residues. The chain's CDR3 is CASSWTGKEEKLFF. The DNA of the CDR3 is TGTGCCAGCAGTTGGACAGGGAAGGAGGAAAAACTGTTTTTT.

This clonotype was found once. Being one base from a much bigger clone, this may be a read error. This CDR3 is missing its conserved last phenylalanine or tryptophan, likely due to a read error. V is TRBV4-3 and J is TRBJ2-1, with D perhaps TRBD1 (6 bases). The CDR3 totals 16 residues. The V gene lost 4 bases and the J gene lost 5 bases, with 18 bases spanning the gap. Germline CDR1 and CDR2: LGHNA and YSLEER. The CDR3 here is CASSLTYRERHNEQFL. Here the CDR3 DNA reads TGCGCCAGCAGCCTAACTTACAGGGAAAGGCACAATGAGCAGTTCCTC.

This clonotype was counted a single time. A much larger clone differs from this one at a single base, so this may be a read error. V is TRBV6-1 and J is TRBJ2-5; the match to TRBD2 covers 7 bases. Germline V CDR1 and CDR2: MNHNS, SASEGT. CDR3 length: 15 amino acids. The ends lost 6 bases at V and 4 bases at J; junction bases unmatched: 11. For the CDR3, the DNA is TGTGCCAGCAGAAAGGGGAGGGAGGAAAGAGAGACCCAGTACTTC. Translation gives CASRKGREERETQYF.

The table lists this clonotype with a few counts. This may stem from a read error, because a much larger clone lies one nucleotide away. This chain connects TRBV7-3 to TRBJ2-1; no definite D call. The CDR3 extends over 14 amino acids. In germline, CDR1 is SGHTA, CDR2 FQGTGA. The V end was cut by 5 bases, the J end by 3 bases, with 11 bases between. Here the CDR3 reads CASSLGRDYNEQFF. DNA of the CDR3: TGTGCCAGCAGCCTGGGCCGAGACTACAATGAGCAGTTCTTC.

As to this clonotype: A much larger clone is a single base away; this may be a read error. The chain couples TRBV5-1 to TRBJ1-4; D is ambiguous. The CDR3 contains 14 residues. Germline loops: CDR1 SGHRS, CDR2 YFSETQ. CDR3 sequence: CASRITVTNKKLFF. Here the CDR3 DNA reads TGCGCCAGCAGGATTACAGTAACTAATAAAAAACTGTTTTTT.

The chain employs TRBV27 and TRBJ1-6; 9 bases align to TRBD1. The germline gives CDR1 MNHEY, CDR2 SMNVEV (reference sequence). Trimming took 6 bases from V and 10 from J; bases not matched to a gene: 16. The CDR3 length is 17 residues. The CDR3 loop reads CASSLIHPGQGRSPLHF. The CDR3 DNA follows: TGTGCCAGCAGCCTAATCCACCCGGGACAGGGCCGATCACCCCTCCACTTT.

This clonotype has a count of ten or more. The genes are TRBV20-1 and TRBJ2-1; D gene ambiguous. This CDR3 contains 12 residues. V gave up 3 bases and J gave up 7 bases, with 10 bases separating them. Germline-derived CDR1 and CDR2 are DFQATT and SNEGSKA (reference sequence). Written as DNA, the CDR3 is TGCAGTGCTAGTAACGGGTGGAATGAGCAGTTCTTC. As protein: CSASNGWNEQFF.

This clonotype is judged medium-sized. The genes are TRBV6-1 and TRBJ2-1; no clear D gene. The CDR3 is 12 residues long. V was shortened by 7 bases and J by 5 bases, with 9 bases between the two germline ends. In germline, CDR1 is MNHNS, CDR2 SASEGT. In DNA, the CDR3 is TGTGCCAGCATGCGCCTGAACAATGAGCAGTTCTTC. It is translated as CASMRLNNEQFF.

As to this clonotype: Its ends do not fully match the called genes, so a read error is possible. The chain has TRBV9 and TRBJ2-3, with a weak D call TRBD2 (6 bases). This CDR3 spans 16 amino acids. Germline-derived CDR1 and CDR2 are SGDLS and YYNGEE. Here the CDR3 DNA reads TGTACCAGCAGCGTGAGGGACGGAGGGTTCACAGATACGCAGTATTTC. It specifies CTSSVRDGGFTDTQYF.